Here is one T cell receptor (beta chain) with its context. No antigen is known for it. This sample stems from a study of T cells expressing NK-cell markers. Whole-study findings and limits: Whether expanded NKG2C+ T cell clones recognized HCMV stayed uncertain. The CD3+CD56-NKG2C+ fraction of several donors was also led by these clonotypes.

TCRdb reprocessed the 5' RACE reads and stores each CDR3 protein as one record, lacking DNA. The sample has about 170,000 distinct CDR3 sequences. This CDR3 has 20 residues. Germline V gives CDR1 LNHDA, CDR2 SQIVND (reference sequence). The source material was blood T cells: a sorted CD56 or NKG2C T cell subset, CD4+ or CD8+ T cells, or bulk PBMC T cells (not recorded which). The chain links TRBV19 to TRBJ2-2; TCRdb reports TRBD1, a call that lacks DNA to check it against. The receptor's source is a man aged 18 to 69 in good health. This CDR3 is CASSISDSLGQGGGIGELFF.